This T cell receptor beta chain was identified in a study of shared clonotypes between healthy human individuals. Overall study context: A couple of women and a few men aged 18 to 49 made up the donors.

J was trimmed by 6 bases and V by 4 bases; bases with no gene match: 4. From germline, CDR1 is ENHRY and CDR2 SYGVKD. The CDR3 loop spans 14 amino acids. This clone occurred once. Its antigen is not identified. The healthy adult donors were HIV-negative and reported no recent acute infections or vaccinations. Some clones are missing from TCRdb's copy, which holds only in-frame ones; the method was immunoSEQ multiplex PCR. Among a few million clones listed, approximately 92% were seen once. General study findings and limits: Naive subsets usually exceeded memory subsets in estimated richness.

The chain carries TRBV10-3 and TRBJ2-2, with 8 nucleotides matching TRBD1. Sequences were obtained from naive CD4+ T cells sorted from blood. The subset here: CD45RA+ positively selected. The receptor comes from a young man in good health. The CDR3 nucleotides are TGTGCCATCAGTGGGGACAGGATCCCCGGGGAGCTGTTTTTT. It translates to CAISGDRIPGELFF.